These 5 T cell receptor beta chains came from one sample sequenced in a study of regulatory T cells in long-lasting Graves disease. This sample's time point: persistent/refractory GD, antithyroid drugs over 5 years with positive TRAb. Scientists built the TCR library using RNA that was extracted from PBMCs. In building TCR beta libraries, iRepertoire HTBI primers were used together with Arm-PCR of CDR3 regions. Via MiXCR, TCRdb re-called the multiplex PCR reads, giving one row per CDR3 protein. The repertoire consists of 300,000 to 500,000 distinct CDR3 sequences, with less than 25% occurring once and the leading ten covering more than 20%. The sequences come from peripheral blood mononuclear cells (PBMCs), collected when the disease was refractory, from a patient treated with antithyroid drugs. These receptors were obtained from a female donor with Graves disease.

This clonotype came up many times. V usage is TRBV10-3 and J usage is TRBJ2-7; D may be TRBD2 (5 bases). The CDR3 runs 15 residues. The V and J ends lost 0 bases and 7 bases respectively, with 16 bases between them. Germline V gene sequence: CDR1 ENHRY, CDR2 SYGVKD. CDR3 protein: CAISESRALAGEQYF. CDR3 DNA: TGTGCCATCAGTGAGTCGAGGGCCCTAGCTGGGGAGCAGTACTTC.

This clonotype was found many times. The V and J genes are TRBV24-1 and TRBJ1-2; 9 bases match TRBD1. Trimming cost V 5 bases and J 7 bases; bases outside gene matches: 10. This CDR3 is built from 15 residues. The V gene's germline CDR1 is KGHDR and CDR2 SFDVKD. CDR3 sequence: CATSVWTGATFGYTF. The CDR3 DNA is TGTGCCACCAGTGTGTGGACAGGGGCAACTTTTGGCTACACCTTC.

This clonotype occurred many times. The chain couples TRBV12-3 or TRBV12-4 to TRBJ1-5; 7 bases are shared with TRBD1. The CDR3 contains 17 residues. The V segment lost 0 bases and the J segment 4 bases; nucleotides outside the gene matches: 9. The CDR3 spells CASSLARGQDHNQPQHF. CDR3 nucleotide sequence: TGTGCCAGCAGTTTAGCGCGCGGACAGGACCATAATCAGCCCCAGCATTTT.

Turning to this clonotype: The likely explanation is a read error, given a far larger clone one base away. V gene TRBV7-3 combines with J gene TRBJ1-5; D perhaps matches TRBD1 (5 bases). Germline V gene sequence: CDR1 SGHTA, CDR2 FQGTGA. The CDR3 length is 16 residues. V lost 5 bases to trimming and J lost 1 base, with 15 bases between them. The CDR3, as DNA: TGTGCCAGCAGCGACGGAGGGTGGGGGAGCAATCAGCCCCAGCATTTT. Residues: CASSDGGWGSNQPQHF.

This clonotype was recorded at least ten times. The rearrangement links TRBV6-5 to TRBJ1-5, with no clear D. CDR1 and CDR2 from the germline V gene are MNHEY and SVGAGI. V shed 0 bases and J shed 1 base, with 7 bases lying between them. The CDR3 extends over 15 amino acids. DNA of the CDR3: TGTGCCAGCAGTTACTCGACACAGAGCAATCAGCCCCAGCATTTT. Its translation: CASSYSTQSNQPQHF.